The rows below give T cell receptor beta chains drawn from one sample of a study of CD8+CD57+ T cells in acquired aplastic anemia. Using its own MiXCR run on the reads, TCRdb lists one record per CDR3 protein. In the table there are just over 400,000 distinct CDR3 sequences, 55% to 70% of which are singletons. Sequenced input: sorted CD4+, CD8+, or CD8+CD57+ T cells (not recorded which) from PBMCs. The receptors here all came from a human donor in good health, serving as a control. Each CDR3 is given with its conserved first and last residue. The D gene is left open where the match is weak. The size entry is marked missing in some rows and otherwise reads once, few, many or a size class.

NA	TRBV7-9	TRBJ2-5	NA	CASSGARETQYF	TGTGCCAGCAGCGGGGCACGGGAGACCCAGTACTTC
NA	TRBV29-1	TRBJ2-7	TRBD1	CSVDPGQGVYEQYF	TGCAGCGTTGACCCGGGACAGGGGGTATACGAGCAGTACTTC
NA	TRBV15	TRBJ2-7	NA	CASSGDTLAGELYF	TGTGCCAGCAGTGGAGACACCCTCGCTGGCGAGCTGTACTTT
NA	TRBV6-1	TRBJ1-5	NA	CASSYLVSYQPQHF	TGTGCCAGCAGTTACTTGGTCAGCTATCAGCCCCAGCATTTT
NA	TRBV12-5	TRBJ2-1	NA	CASGPRGSSPLSEQFF	TGTGCTAGTGGCCCACGGGGGAGTAGCCCCTTAAGTGAGCAGTTCTTC
NA	TRBV7-3	TRBJ2-2	NA	CASSLEPFSTGQLFF	TGTGCCAGCAGCCTAGAGCCATTCTCCACAGGGCAGCTATTTTTT
few	TRBV7-8	TRBJ1-2	NA	CASSSRTHRDGYTF	TGTGCCAGCAGCTCCAGGACCCACAGGGATGGCTACACCTTC
many	TRBV24-1	TRBJ2-3	NA	CATSDPNQDTQYF	TGTGCCACCAGTGATCCCAATCAGGATACGCAGTATTTT
NA	TRBV7-2	TRBJ2-1	NA	CASMSGQGIGNAQFF	TGTGCCAGCATGTCGGGCCAAGGCATTGGCAATGCGCAGTTCTTC
NA	TRBV20-1	TRBJ1-2	NA	CSARDTPFQTNSYGYTF	TGCAGTGCTAGAGATACCCCTTTCCAGACGAATAGCTATGGCTACACCTTC
many	TRBV30	TRBJ1-6	NA	CAWSRTRLSRRSPLHF	TGTGCCTGGAGTCGAACCCGGCTCTCAAGGCGATCACCCCTCCACTTT
NA	TRBV7-9	TRBJ1-1	NA	CASSVTPISEAFF	TGTGCCAGCAGCGTCACACCCATCTCTGAAGCTTTCTTT
NA	TRBV2	TRBJ2-5	NA	CASSQDGGQLETQYF	TGTGCCAGCAGCCAAGACGGGGGACAGCTAGAGACCCAGTACTTC
many	TRBV7-2	TRBJ2-1	TRBD2	CASSRREGTSGGPVFF	TGTGCCAGCAGCCGGAGAGAGGGGACTAGCGGGGGGCCCGTGTTCTTC
NA	TRBV7-8	TRBJ2-2	NA	CASSPRTVWLHLRF	NA
NA	TRBV15	TRBJ2-7	TRBD1	CATSWDRDDEQYF	TGTGCCACCAGCTGGGACAGGGACGACGAGCAGTACTTC
once	TRBV29-1	TRBJ2-5	NA	CAGSLRETQYF	TGTGCTGGCAGCCTGCGGGAGACCCAGTACTTC
NA	TRBV9	TRBJ2-7	TRBD1	CASSSHRDRTYEQYF	TGTGCCAGCAGCTCCCACCGGGACAGGACCTACGAGCAGTACTTC
NA	TRBV7-9	TRBJ1-6	NA	CASSFVRREPPPLHF	TGTGCCAGCAGCTTCGTGCGCAGGGAGCCCCCACCCCTCCACTTT
NA	TRBV9	TRBJ1-5	NA	CASTHDSSNQPLHF	TGTGCCAGCACCCACGACAGTAGCAATCAGCCCTTGCATTTT
NA	TRBV27	TRBJ1-1	TRBD1	CASTRTGPNTEAFF	TGTGCCAGCACCCGGACAGGGCCGAACACTGAAGCTTTCTTT
NA	TRBV7-9	TRBJ1-3	NA	CASSVLASGNTIYF	TGTGCCAGCAGCGTATTAGCCTCTGGAAACACCATATATTTT
NA	TRBV7-3	TRBJ2-1	TRBD1	CASRLTGPGTVYNEQFF	TGCGCCAGCAGGTTAACGGGACCCGGGACAGTGTACAATGAGCAGTTCTTC
NA	TRBV7-2	TRBJ1-6	NA	CASSFGLANSPLHF	TGTGCCAGCAGCTTCGGGCTAGCGAATTCACCCCTCCACTTT
NA	TRBV7-2	TRBJ1-1	NA	CASSSGQNTADFF	TGTGCCAGCAGCTCCGGGCAGAACACTGCAGATTTCTTT
once	TRBV29-1	TRBJ1-2	NA	CSVAPTLANYGYTF	TGCAGCGTTGCCCCGACATTGGCTAACTATGGCTACACTTTC
NA	TRBV6-1	TRBJ1-5	NA	CASSQGRTLDNQPQHF	TGTGCCAGCAGTCAAGGGAGGACACTGGACAATCAGCCCCAGCATTTT
NA	TRBV7-8	TRBJ2-6	NA	CASSLGIGGASGANVLTF	TGTGCCAGCAGCTTAGGAATAGGGGGAGCATCTGGGGCCAACGTCCTGACTTTC